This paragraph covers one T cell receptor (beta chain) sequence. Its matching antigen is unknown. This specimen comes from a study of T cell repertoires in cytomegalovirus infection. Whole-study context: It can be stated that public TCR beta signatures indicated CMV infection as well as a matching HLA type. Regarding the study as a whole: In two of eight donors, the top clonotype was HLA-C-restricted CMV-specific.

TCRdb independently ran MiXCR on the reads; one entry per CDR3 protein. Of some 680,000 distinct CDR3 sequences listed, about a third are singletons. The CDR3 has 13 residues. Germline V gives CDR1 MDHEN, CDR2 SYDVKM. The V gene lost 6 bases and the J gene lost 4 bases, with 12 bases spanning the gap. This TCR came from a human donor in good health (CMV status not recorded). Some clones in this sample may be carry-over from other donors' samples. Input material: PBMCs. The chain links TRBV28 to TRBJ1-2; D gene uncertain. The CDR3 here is CASSLSRLYGYTF. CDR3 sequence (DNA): TGTGCCAGCAGCCTAAGTAGACTCTATGGCTACACCTTC.